Ten or more counts support the clone carrying this TCR beta chain. Antigen: not known. Individual cDNA molecules received unique molecular identifiers in the library. Original processing notes: Individual samples carried between about 20,000 and 700,000 TCRs, with about 88,000 as the median. Via MiXCR, TCRdb re-called the 5' RACE reads, giving one row per CDR3 protein. Here the V and J calls rest on TCRdb's processing, not on the authors' analysis. The sample has about 140,000 distinct CDR3 sequences, about 4% seen once. The data were obtained in a study of human T cells and chemical hapten exposure. Study at large: Slight volume differences across pooled libraries mainly accounted for varying per-sample TCR yields.

CDR1 is SNHLY, CDR2 FYNNEI, per germline. Trimming removed 6 bases from V and 2 bases from J; junction bases left unmatched: 6. The CDR3 has 15 amino acids. Blood, whole and unfractionated, served as the source for total RNA extraction. General study points: There was no change with DPC sensitization in TCRs above 1 in 1000 frequency.

The gene calls are TRBV2 and TRBJ2-1; 8 bases line up with TRBD1. The origin of this receptor is a female donor in good health. The CDR3 DNA reads as TGTGCCAGCAGGGACGGGACAGGAACCTACAATGAGCAGTTCTTC. This encodes CASRDGTGTYNEQFF.